The rows below give T cell receptor beta chains drawn from one sample of a study of T cell repertoires in cytomegalovirus infection. What these receptors recognize is not known. TCRdb passed the reads through MiXCR, listing each CDR3 protein once. The repertoire includes under 90,000 distinct CDR3 sequences, around 49% of them detected once, and more than 80% sits in the top ten. The sequencing here drew on CD8+ T cells from cultured PBMCs, taken from culture after CMV antigen stimulation. Receptors originate from a human donor in good health (CMV status not recorded). Some clones in this sample may be carry-over from other donors' samples. Both conserved end residues are part of each CDR3. A D gene is named only where the DNA matches it firmly. Not every row has a clone size; where given, it reads once, few, many or a size class.

>TRBV7-8|NA|TRBD1|TRBJ1-2
CASSIQGARGYTF
TGTGCCAGCAGCATACAGGGGGCACGTGGCTACACCTTC
>TRBV28|few|NA|TRBJ2-2
CASSPRRTKNTGELFF
TGTGCCAGCAGTCCGCGCCGAACCAAAAACACCGGGGAGCTGTTTTTT
>TRBV28|once|NA|TRBJ2-7
CARKAEENGKDEQYF
TGTGCCAGAAAGGCCGAGGAAAATGGAAAGGACGAGCAGTACTTC
>TRBV19|few|NA|TRBJ1-5
CASRDGMSNQPQHF
TGTGCCAGTAGAGACGGTATGAGCAATCAGCCCCAGCATTTT
>TRBV2|few|NA|TRBJ2-7
CASSAWAGDSYEQYF
TGTGCCAGCAGTGCATGGGCAGGGGACTCCTACGAGCAGTACTTC
>TRBV28|many|NA|TRBJ2-7
CASTRTQLGDEQYF
TGTGCCAGCACTCGCACCCAACTTGGCGACGAGCAGTACTTC
>TRBV27|NA|NA|TRBJ2-1
CASSLFAGKAYNEQFF
TGTGCCAGCAGTTTATTTGCCGGGAAGGCGTACAATGAGCAGTTCTTC
>TRBV20-1|NA|NA|TRBJ2-3
CSAPTSGTDTQYF
TGCAGTGCTCCTACCTCGGGCACAGATACGCAGTATTTT
>TRBV6-2/TRBV6-3|NA|NA|TRBJ2-1
CASSPREVSGSYNEQFF
TGTGCCAGCAGCCCGAGGGAGGTCTCGGGCTCCTACAATGAGCAGTTCTTC
>TRBV5-4|NA|NA|TRBJ1-1
CASTLSGGFTEAFF
TGTGCCAGCACCTTAAGCGGCGGTTTTACTGAAGCTTTCTTT
>TRBV7-8|once|NA|TRBJ2-7
CASSWHPRGDAQYF
TGTGCCAGCAGCTGGCACCCCCGTGGCGACGCGCAGTACTTC
>TRBV28|many|TRBD1|TRBJ2-7
CASSPHLDRAGSYEQYF
TGTGCCAGCAGTCCTCACCTCGACAGGGCCGGCTCCTACGAGCAGTACTTC
>TRBV12-3/TRBV12-4|few|NA|TRBJ2-5
CASSGKETQYF
TGTGCCAGCAGCGGAAAAGAGACCCAGTACTTC
>TRBV6-1|NA|NA|TRBJ1-2
CASSESGGQGGYTF
TGTGCCAGCAGTGAATCGGGGGGCCAGGGTGGCTACACCTTC
>TRBV7-2|NA|NA|TRBJ2-7
CASNPGPPYEQYF
TGTGCCAGCAACCCAGGACCCCCCTACGAGCAGTACTTC
>TRBV27|NA|NA|TRBJ2-7
CASSFSVNYEQYF
TGTGCCAGCAGTTTCTCCGTCAACTACGAGCAGTACTTC
>TRBV5-4|NA|NA|TRBJ2-1
CASSGGLRGVNEQFF
TGTGCCAGCAGCGGGGGACTCCGAGGGGTCAATGAGCAGTTCTTC
>TRBV5-1|NA|NA|TRBJ1-1
CASSANTEAFF
TGCGCCAGCAGCGCAAACACTGAAGCTTTCTTT
>TRBV7-2|NA|TRBD1|TRBJ2-5
CASSLRGQGRETQYF
TGTGCCAGCAGCTTAAGGGGACAGGGTAGAGAGACCCAGTACTTC
>TRBV28|few|TRBD1|TRBJ2-7
CASSLPDRFEQYF
TGTGCCAGCAGTTTACCGGACAGGTTCGAGCAGTACTTC
>TRBV4-1|once|TRBD2|TRBJ2-1
CASSYHGGAYNEQFF
TGCGCCAGCAGCTACCACGGGGGGGCCTACAATGAGCAGTTCTTC
>TRBV14|NA|TRBD2|TRBJ2-1
CASSQGPLAGGSNEQFF
TGTGCCAGCAGCCAAGGCCCTCTAGCGGGGGGGTCCAATGAGCAGTTCTTC
>TRBV7-9|once|NA|TRBJ2-2
CASSLREPSTGELFF
TGTGCCAGCAGCTTACGTGAGCCGTCGACCGGGGAGCTGTTTTTT
>TRBV12-3/TRBV12-4|few|TRBD2|TRBJ2-1
CASTLGGGYNEQFF
TGTGCCAGCACCCTGGGGGGGGGCTACAATGAGCAGTTCTTC
>TRBV27|NA|TRBD2|TRBJ2-1
CASTFGTSGNNEQFF
TGTGCCAGCACTTTCGGGACTAGCGGAAACAATGAGCAGTTCTTC
>TRBV7-6|few|NA|TRBJ2-7
CASSNVAAYEQYF
TGTGCCAGCAGCAATGTAGCGGCTTACGAGCAGTACTTC
>TRBV12-3/TRBV12-4|NA|NA|TRBJ1-1
CASSLMGGGEAFF
TGTGCCAGCAGTTTAATGGGGGGCGGTGAAGCTTTCTTT
>TRBV5-4|NA|NA|TRBJ2-2
CASSSGTVRRANTGELFF
TGTGCCAGCAGCTCCGGGACGGTTCGACGAGCGAACACCGGGGAGCTGTTTTTT
>TRBV11-2|NA|NA|TRBJ1-6
CASSLGGGANSPLHF
TGTGCCAGCAGCTTAGGTGGGGGAGCTAATTCACCCCTCCACTTT
>TRBV28|NA|NA|TRBJ2-7
CASSFWGRGYEQYF
TGTGCCAGCAGTTTTTGGGGGCGCGGATACGAGCAGTACTTC
>TRBV7-8|few|NA|TRBJ2-7
CASSMSLGYEQYF
TGTGCCAGCAGCATGAGTCTGGGCTACGAGCAGTACTTC
>TRBV7-4|NA|NA|TRBJ2-5
CASSGNRERETQYF
TGTGCCAGCAGCGGTAACAGGGAAAGAGAGACCCAGTACTTC
>TRBV6-5|NA|NA|TRBJ1-3
CASSYDISSGNTIYF
TGTGCCAGCAGTTACGACATTAGCTCTGGAAACACCATATATTTT
>TRBV18|NA|NA|TRBJ2-3
CASSPPDTQYF
TGTGCCAGCTCACCACCGGATACGCAGTATTTT
>TRBV7-4|NA|TRBD2|TRBJ2-1
CASSFSGRERNEQFF
TGTGCCAGCAGCTTTAGCGGGAGGGAGCGCAATGAGCAGTTCTTC
>TRBV9|NA|NA|TRBJ2-7
CASSVGRGGTYEQYF
TGTGCCAGCAGCGTAGGTAGGGGCGGTACCTACGAGCAGTACTTC
>TRBV11-2|NA|NA|TRBJ2-5
CASSRDGGFQETQYF
TGTGCCAGCAGCCGGGACGGAGGATTCCAAGAGACCCAGTACTTC
>TRBV15|NA|NA|TRBJ1-5
CATRSLGGSNQPQHF
TGTGCCACCCGAAGCTTAGGGGGGAGTAATCAGCCCCAGCATTTT
>TRBV7-2|NA|TRBD1|TRBJ1-2
CASSSGQGNDGYTF
TGTGCCAGCAGCTCGGGACAGGGGAACGATGGCTACACCTTC
>TRBV5-4|few|NA|TRBJ1-2
CASSLAPPGGYTF
TGTGCCAGCAGCTTGGCCCCCCCGGGTGGCTACACCTTC
>TRBV4-1|few|NA|TRBJ1-2
CASSQDEQPSIYGYTF
TGCGCCAGCAGCCAAGATGAACAGCCGAGTATCTATGGCTACACCTTC
>TRBV19|NA|NA|TRBJ1-1
CASSPPRNRALNTEAFF
TGTGCCAGTAGCCCGCCCCGGAACCGCGCGTTGAACACTGAAGCTTTCTTT
>TRBV12-3/TRBV12-4|NA|NA|TRBJ2-1
CASSPDGSSYNEQFF
TGTGCCAGCAGTCCGGACGGGAGCTCCTACAATGAGCAGTTCTTC